These T cell receptor beta chains were read from a single sample in a study of blood T cells in healthy people across ages. TCRdb reprocessed the 5' RACE reads with MiXCR, giving one entry per CDR3 protein. In the table there are hundreds of thousands of distinct CDR3 sequences, approximately 30% of which are singletons. Material for sequencing was blood. Every receptor here comes from an elderly woman in good health. Both conserved end residues are part of each CDR3. D genes are given only for firm matches. A clone size is listed for some rows: how often the clone was seen (once, few, many), or a class if it is expanded.

CDR3 DNA	CDR3 protein	J gene	clone size	V gene	D gene
TGTGCCAGCAGCTTAGACCGGGGTGTAAAGACCCAGTACTTC	CASSLDRGVKTQYF	TRBJ2-5	many	TRBV7-2	.
TGTGCCAGCAGCGGACTGATCTTGGAGACCCAGTACTTC	CASSGLILETQYF	TRBJ2-5	many	TRBV7-2	.
TGTGCCAGCAGTCCCAGGACAGGGGGCTACGAGCAGTTCTTC	CASSPRTGGYEQFF	TRBJ2-1	.	TRBV7-2	TRBD1
TGTGCCAGCAGCTTAGAAGCCAGAAGCTCCTACGGGCAGTACTTC	CASSLEARSSYGQYF	TRBJ2-5	once	TRBV7-8	.
TGTGCCAGCAGCCGCACTGGAAACAATGAGCAGTTCTTC	CASSRTGNNEQFF	TRBJ2-1	few	TRBV3-1	.
TGCAGTGCTAGAGATAAGCGCTGGGTCGCAACTAATGAAAAACTGTTTTTT	CSARDKRWVATNEKLFF	TRBJ1-4	.	TRBV20-1	.
TGTGCCACCAGCAGAGATCTCCCGGACCGAAACTACGAGCAGTACTTC	CATSRDLPDRNYEQYF	TRBJ2-7	many	TRBV15	.
TGTGCCAGCAGTTTATCGGCCGGGGCAGACTATGGCTACACCTTC	CASSLSAGADYGYTF	TRBJ1-2	once	TRBV27	.
TGTGCCATCAGTGATAGACAGGGTGTCTCCTACAATGAGCAGTTCTTC	CAISDRQGVSYNEQFF	TRBJ2-1	many	TRBV10-3	TRBD1
TGCAGTGCCACAGGGGCGGGGGGCTACACCTTC	CSATGAGGYTF	TRBJ1-2	.	TRBV20-1	TRBD1
TGTGCCAGCAGCCTTCGAACAGGGGGCTATTGGGAGACCCAGTACTTC	CASSLRTGGYWETQYF	TRBJ2-5	.	TRBV28	TRBD1
TGTGCTAGTGGCGGACTAGCGGACAATGAGCAGTTCTTC	CASGGLADNEQFF	TRBJ2-1	many	TRBV12-5	TRBD2
TGTGCCAGCAGTGCCCACAGGGTTAACACCGGGGAGCTGTTTTTT	CASSAHRVNTGELFF	TRBJ2-2	few	TRBV6-2/TRBV6-3	.
TGTGCCAGCAGCTTGAGGCCGGGGGTCATCGGCTACACCTTC	CASSLRPGVIGYTF	TRBJ1-2	many	TRBV7-2	.
TGCGCCAGCAGCCCTAGGGCGGGGGGGGGCACAGATACGCAGTATTTT	CASSPRAGGGTDTQYF	TRBJ2-3	few	TRBV5-1	TRBD2
TGCGCCAGCAGCTTGGAGAGGCAGGGGTACAATGAGCAGTTCTTC	CASSLERQGYNEQFF	TRBJ2-1	many	TRBV5-1	.
TGCAGCGTATTGGACAGCCCCTATGGCTACACCTTC	CSVLDSPYGYTF	TRBJ1-2	many	TRBV29-1	.
TGTGCCAGCAGCCTTAGGCTTTTGCTGTACCAAGAGACCCAGTACTTC	CASSLRLLLYQETQYF	TRBJ2-5	once	TRBV7-8	.
TGTGCCAGCAGTTTCCAACAGGGGAACACCGGGGAGCTGTTTTTT	CASSFQQGNTGELFF	TRBJ2-2	few	TRBV12-3/TRBV12-4	.
TGTGCCACCAGAGATGGGCAGCTATTCTACGAGCAGTACTTC	CATRDGQLFYEQYF	TRBJ2-7	many	TRBV6-2/TRBV6-3	.
TGTGCCAGCAGTGAAGCTGAAGCCCGTCTCTACGAGCGGTACTTC	CASSEAEARLYERYF	TRBJ2-7	few	TRBV6-1	.
TGCAGCGTTGAGGAGCGGGTGGGCACCGGGGAGCTGTTTTTT	CSVEERVGTGELFF	TRBJ2-2	many	TRBV29-1	.
TGTGCCATCAATCCTGGACAGTCCTACGAGCAGTACTTC	CAINPGQSYEQYF	TRBJ2-7	many	TRBV10-3	.
TGTGCCAGCAGCCAAGGACGGACTAGCGGGGGGCAAGAGACCCAGTACTTC	CASSQGRTSGGQETQYF	TRBJ2-5	.	TRBV14	TRBD2
TGTGCCAGCAGTGAAGGTAGCGGGGGGGCCCTCTACAATGAGCAGTTCTTC	CASSEGSGGALYNEQFF	TRBJ2-1	many	TRBV6-1	TRBD2
TGTGCCAGCAGTTTAGCGGGGCGCCCTGAAGCTTTCTTT	CASSLAGRPEAFF	TRBJ1-1	many	TRBV12-3/TRBV12-4	.
TGCAGTGCTAGTCTCGCTAGGGGTCTCGCTAATTCACCCCTCCACTTT	CSASLARGLANSPLHF	TRBJ1-6	many	TRBV20-1	.
TGCGCCAGCAGCTTGAAGCCCGAGGGGGGTAATGAAAAACTGTTTTTT	CASSLKPEGGNEKLFF	TRBJ1-4	few	TRBV5-1	.
TGTGCCAGCAGCCCGGACTGGGATAATGAAAAACTGTTTTTT	CASSPDWDNEKLFF	TRBJ1-4	many	TRBV6-5	.